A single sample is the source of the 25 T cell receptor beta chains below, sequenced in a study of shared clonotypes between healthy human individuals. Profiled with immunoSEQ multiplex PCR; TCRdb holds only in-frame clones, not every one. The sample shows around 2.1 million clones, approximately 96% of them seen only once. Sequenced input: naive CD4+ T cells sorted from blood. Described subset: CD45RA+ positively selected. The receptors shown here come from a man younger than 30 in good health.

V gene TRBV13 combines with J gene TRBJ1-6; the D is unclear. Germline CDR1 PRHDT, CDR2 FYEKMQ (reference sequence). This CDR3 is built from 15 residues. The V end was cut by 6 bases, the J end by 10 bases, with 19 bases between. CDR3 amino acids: CASRALSGVGSPLHF. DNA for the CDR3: TGTGCCAGCAGGGCCCTCTCCGGTGTTGGATCACCCCTCCACTTT.

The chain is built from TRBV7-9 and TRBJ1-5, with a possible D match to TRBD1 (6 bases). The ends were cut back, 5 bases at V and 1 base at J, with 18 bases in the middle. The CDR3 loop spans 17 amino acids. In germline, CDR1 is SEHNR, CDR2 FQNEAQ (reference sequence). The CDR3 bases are TGTGCCAGCAGCCTGGGGTCCGGGGGCCGGAGCAATCAGCCCCAGCATTTT. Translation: CASSLGSGGRSNQPQHF. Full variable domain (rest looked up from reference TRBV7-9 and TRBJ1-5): DTGVSQNPRHKITKRGQNVTFRCDPISEHNRLYWYRQTLGQGPEFLTYFQNEAQLEKSRLLSDRFSAERPKGSFSTLEIQRTEQGDSAMYLCASSLGSGGRSNQPQHFGDGTRLSIL.

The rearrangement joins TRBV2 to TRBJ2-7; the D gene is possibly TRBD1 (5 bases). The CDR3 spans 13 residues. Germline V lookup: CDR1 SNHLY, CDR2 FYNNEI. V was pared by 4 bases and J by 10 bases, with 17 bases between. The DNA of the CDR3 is TGTGCCAGCAGTGGAAGTGGGGCAGCTCCTCAGTACTTC. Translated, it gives CASSGSGAAPQYF.

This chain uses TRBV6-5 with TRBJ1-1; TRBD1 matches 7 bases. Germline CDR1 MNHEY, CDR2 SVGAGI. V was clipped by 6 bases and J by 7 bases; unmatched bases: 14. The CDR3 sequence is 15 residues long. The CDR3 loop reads CASSAGGTAGVEAFF. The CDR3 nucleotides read TGTGCCAGCAGCGCCGGCGGGACAGCAGGGGTTGAAGCTTTCTTT.

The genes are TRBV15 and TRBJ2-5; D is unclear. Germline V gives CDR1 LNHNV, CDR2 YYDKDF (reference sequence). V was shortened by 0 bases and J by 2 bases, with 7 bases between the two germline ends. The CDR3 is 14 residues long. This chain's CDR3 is CATSRDTVQETQYF. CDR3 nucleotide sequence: TGTGCCACCAGCAGAGATACAGTGCAAGAGACCCAGTACTTC.

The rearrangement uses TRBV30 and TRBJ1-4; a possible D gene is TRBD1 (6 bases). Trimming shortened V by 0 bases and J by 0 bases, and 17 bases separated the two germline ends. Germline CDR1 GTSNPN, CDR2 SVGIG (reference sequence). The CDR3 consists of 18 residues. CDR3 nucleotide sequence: TGTGCCTGGAGTGTAGGGGGAACCTTAGCCGCAACTAATGAAAAACTGTTTTTT. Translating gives CAWSVGGTLAATNEKLFF.

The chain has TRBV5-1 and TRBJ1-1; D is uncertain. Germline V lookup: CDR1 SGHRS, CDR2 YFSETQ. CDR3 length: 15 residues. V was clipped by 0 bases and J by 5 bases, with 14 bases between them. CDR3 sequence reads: CASSLVRGIGTEAFF. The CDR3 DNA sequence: TGCGCCAGCAGCTTGGTGCGAGGGATTGGTACTGAAGCTTTCTTT.

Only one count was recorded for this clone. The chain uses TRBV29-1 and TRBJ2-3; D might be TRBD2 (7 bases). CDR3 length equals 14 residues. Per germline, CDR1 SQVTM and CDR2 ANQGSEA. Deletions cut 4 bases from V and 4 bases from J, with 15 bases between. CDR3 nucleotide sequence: TGCAGCGTTGCTTCGGGGGGCAACGCAGATACGCAGTATTTT. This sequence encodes CSVASGGNADTQYF.

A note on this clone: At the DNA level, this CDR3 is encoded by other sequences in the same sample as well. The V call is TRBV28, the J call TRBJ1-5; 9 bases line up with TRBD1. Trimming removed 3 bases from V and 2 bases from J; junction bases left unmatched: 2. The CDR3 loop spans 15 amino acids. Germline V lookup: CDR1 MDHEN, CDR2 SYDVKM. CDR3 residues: CASSFRQGGNQPQHF. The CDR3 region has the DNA TGTGCCAGCAGTTTCCGACAGGGGGGCAATCAGCCCCAGCATTTT. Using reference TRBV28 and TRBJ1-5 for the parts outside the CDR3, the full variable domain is DVKVTQSSRYLVKRTGEKVFLECVQDMDHENMFWYRQDPGLGLRLIYFSYDVKMKEKGDIPEGYSVSREKKERFSLILESASTNQTSMYLCASSFRQGGNQPQHFGDGTRLSIL.

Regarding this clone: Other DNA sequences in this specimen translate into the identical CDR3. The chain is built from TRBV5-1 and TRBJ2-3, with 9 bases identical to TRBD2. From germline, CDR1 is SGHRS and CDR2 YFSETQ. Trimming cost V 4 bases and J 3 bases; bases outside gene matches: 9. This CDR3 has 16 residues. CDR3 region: CASSPPGLATTDTQYF. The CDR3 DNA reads TGCGCCAGCAGCCCCCCGGGACTAGCTACTACAGATACGCAGTATTTT. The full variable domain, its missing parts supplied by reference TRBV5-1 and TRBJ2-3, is KAGVTQTPRYLIKTRGQQVTLSCSPISGHRSVSWYQQTPGQGLQFLFEYFSETQRNKGNFPGRFSGRQFSNSRSEMNVSTLELGDSALYLCASSPPGLATTDTQYFGPGTRLTVL.

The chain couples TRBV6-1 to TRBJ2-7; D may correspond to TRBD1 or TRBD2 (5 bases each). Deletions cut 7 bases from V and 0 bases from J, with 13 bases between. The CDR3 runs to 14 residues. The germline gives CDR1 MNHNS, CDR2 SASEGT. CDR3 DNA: TGTGCCAGCATCGATTGGGGGTCCTCCTACGAGCAGTACTTC. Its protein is CASIDWGSSYEQYF.

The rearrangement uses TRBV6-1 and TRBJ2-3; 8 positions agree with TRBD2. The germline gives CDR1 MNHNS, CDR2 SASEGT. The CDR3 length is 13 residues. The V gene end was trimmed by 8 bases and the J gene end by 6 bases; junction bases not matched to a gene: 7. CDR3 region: CASRRGGGDTQYF. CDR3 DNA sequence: TGTGCCAGCCGCCGGGGCGGGGGGGATACGCAGTATTTT.

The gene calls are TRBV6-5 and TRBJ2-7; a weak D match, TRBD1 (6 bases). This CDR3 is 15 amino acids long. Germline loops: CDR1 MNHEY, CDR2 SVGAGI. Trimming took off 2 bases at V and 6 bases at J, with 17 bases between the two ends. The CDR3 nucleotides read TGTGCCAGCAGTTACGTGGGGGCGTCGGATCGCGAGCAGTACTTC. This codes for CASSYVGASDREQYF.

The CDR3 coding sequence is TGCGCCAGCAGCCAAGGAGGAAACAGTGCTGAAGCTTTCTTT. It specifies CASSQGGNSAEAFF. V is TRBV4-1 and J is TRBJ1-1; D unresolved. V lost 1 base, J lost 6 bases, and 12 bases lay in between. Germline loops: CDR1 MGHRA, CDR2 YSYEKL. This CDR3 has 14 amino acids.

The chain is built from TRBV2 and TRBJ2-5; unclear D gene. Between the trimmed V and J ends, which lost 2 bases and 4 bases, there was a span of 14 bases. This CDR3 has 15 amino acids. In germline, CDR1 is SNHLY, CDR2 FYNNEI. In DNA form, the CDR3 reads TGTGCCAGCAGTGAAATGGCGTTACTCGGAGAGACCCAGTACTTC. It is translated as CASSEMALLGETQYF.

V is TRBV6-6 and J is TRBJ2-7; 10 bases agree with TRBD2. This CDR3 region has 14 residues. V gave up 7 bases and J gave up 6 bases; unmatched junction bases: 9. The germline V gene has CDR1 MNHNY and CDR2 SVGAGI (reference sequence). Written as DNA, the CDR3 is TGTGCCAGCAAAATAGCGGGGGGCCCCCTCGAGCAGTACTTC. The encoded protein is CASKIAGGPLEQYF.

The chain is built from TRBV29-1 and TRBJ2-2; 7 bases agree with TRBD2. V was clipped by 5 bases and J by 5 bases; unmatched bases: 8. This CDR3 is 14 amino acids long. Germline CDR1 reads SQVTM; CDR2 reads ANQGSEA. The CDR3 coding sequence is TGCAGCGTTTGCGGGCGGGAGCCTACCGGGGAGCTGTTTTTT. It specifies CSVCGREPTGELFF.

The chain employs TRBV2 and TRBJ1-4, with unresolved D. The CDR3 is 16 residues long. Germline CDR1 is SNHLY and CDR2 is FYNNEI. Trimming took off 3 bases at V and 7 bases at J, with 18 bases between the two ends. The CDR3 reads CASSDVGPRAGEKLFF. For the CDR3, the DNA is TGTGCCAGCAGTGACGTCGGGCCGCGGGCGGGTGAAAAACTGTTTTTT.

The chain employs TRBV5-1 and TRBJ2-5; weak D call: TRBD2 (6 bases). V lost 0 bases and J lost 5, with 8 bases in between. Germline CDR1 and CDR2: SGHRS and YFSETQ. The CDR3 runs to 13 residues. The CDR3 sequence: CASSLAGDETQYF. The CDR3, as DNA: TGCGCCAGCAGCTTGGCGGGGGACGAGACCCAGTACTTC.

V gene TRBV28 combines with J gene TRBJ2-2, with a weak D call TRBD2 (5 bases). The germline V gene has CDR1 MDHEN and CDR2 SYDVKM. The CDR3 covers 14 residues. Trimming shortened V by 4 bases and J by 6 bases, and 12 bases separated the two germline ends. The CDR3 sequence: CASSYTTSPGELFF. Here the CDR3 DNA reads TGTGCCAGCAGTTACACAACTAGTCCCGGGGAGCTGTTTTTT.

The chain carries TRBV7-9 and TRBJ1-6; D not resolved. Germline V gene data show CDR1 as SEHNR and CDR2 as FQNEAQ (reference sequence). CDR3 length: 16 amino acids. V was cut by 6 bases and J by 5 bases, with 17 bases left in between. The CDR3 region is CASRTGNGVNNSPLHF. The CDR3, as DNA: TGTGCCAGCAGAACCGGGAACGGGGTTAATAATTCACCCCTCCACTTT.

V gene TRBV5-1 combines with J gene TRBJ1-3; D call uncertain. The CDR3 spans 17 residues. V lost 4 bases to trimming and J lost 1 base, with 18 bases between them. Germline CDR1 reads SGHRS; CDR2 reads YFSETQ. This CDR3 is CASSPLAARSSGNTIYF. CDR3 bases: TGCGCCAGCAGCCCATTAGCGGCCAGGTCGTCTGGAAACACCATATATTTT.

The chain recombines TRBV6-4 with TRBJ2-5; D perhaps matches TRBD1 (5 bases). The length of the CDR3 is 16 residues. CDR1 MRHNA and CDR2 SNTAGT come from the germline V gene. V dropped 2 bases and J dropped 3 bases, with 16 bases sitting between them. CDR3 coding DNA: TGTGCCAGCAGTGACCGGCAGGGCGTAGTCGAAGAGACCCAGTACTTC. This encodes CASSDRQGVVEETQYF.

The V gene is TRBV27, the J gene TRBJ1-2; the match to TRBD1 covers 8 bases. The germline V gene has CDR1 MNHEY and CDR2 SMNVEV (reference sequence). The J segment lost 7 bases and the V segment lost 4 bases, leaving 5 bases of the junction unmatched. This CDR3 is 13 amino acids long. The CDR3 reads CASSSTGAGGYTF. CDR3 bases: TGTGCCAGCAGTTCGACAGGGGCGGGTGGCTACACCTTC.

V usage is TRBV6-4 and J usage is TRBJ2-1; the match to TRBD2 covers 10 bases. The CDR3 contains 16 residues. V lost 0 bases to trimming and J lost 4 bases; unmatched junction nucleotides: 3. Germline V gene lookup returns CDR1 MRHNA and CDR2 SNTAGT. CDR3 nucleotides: TGTGCCAGCAGTGACTCAGAGACTAGCGGGTACAATGAGCAGTTCTTC. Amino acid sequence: CASSDSETSGYNEQFF.